Listed below are T cell receptor beta chains from one sample, sequenced in a study of blood T cells in healthy people across ages. One entry per CDR3 protein results from TCRdb running MiXCR on the 5' RACE reads. Of approximately 690,000 distinct CDR3 sequences in the sample, 58% were seen once. The sequenced material came from blood. These receptors came from a man aged 55 to 70 in good health. CDR3s include the opening cysteine and the closing phenylalanine or tryptophan. The D gene is left open where the match is weak. Not every row has a clone size; where given, it reads once, few, many or a size class.

>TRBJ2-4|16|TRBV19|NA|NA
CASSMAGGGNTNIQYF
TGTGCCAGTAGTATGGCCGGGGGCGGCAACACAAACATTCAGTACTTC
>TRBJ1-6|14|TRBV2|NA|NA
CASSERVPNSPLHF
TGTGCCAGCAGTGAGCGGGTCCCTAATTCACCCCTCCACTTT
>TRBJ2-1|18|TRBV7-8|TRBD2|few
CASSLISGGLGSYNEQFF
TGTGCCAGCAGCTTAATCAGCGGGGGGCTCGGATCCTACAATGAGCAGTTCTTC
>TRBJ1-2|12|TRBV2|NA|NA
CASRQGGDGYTF
TGTGCCAGCAGGCAGGGAGGGGATGGCTACACCTTC
>TRBJ2-3|14|TRBV20-1|TRBD2|NA
CSAPTSGAADTQYF
TGCAGTGCGCCTACTAGCGGGGCGGCAGATACGCAGTATTTT
>TRBJ1-5|15|TRBV7-2|NA|NA
CASSFSGGGNQPQHF
TGTGCCAGCAGCTTCAGTGGAGGGGGGAATCAGCCCCAGCATTTT
>TRBJ2-5|13|TRBV12-5|NA|NA
CASGSSNLETQYF
TGTGCTAGTGGTTCCTCAAACCTCGAGACCCAGTACTTC
>TRBJ2-1|15|TRBV5-1|TRBD2|NA
CASSPLAGELNEQFF
TGCGCCAGCAGCCCTCTAGCGGGGGAGCTCAATGAGCAGTTCTTC
>TRBJ1-5|15|TRBV20-1|NA|NA
CSARDRGLSNQPQHF
TGCAGTGCTAGAGATCGGGGCCTTAGCAATCAGCCCCAGCATTTT
>TRBJ1-2|13|TRBV20-1|TRBD1|NA
CSANPTGGGGYTF
TGCAGTGCCAACCCGACAGGGGGCGGTGGCTACACCTTC
>TRBJ2-6|18|TRBV29-1|NA|few
CSVMGSTNRGIGANVLTF
TGCAGCGTTATGGGGTCAACCAACCGTGGTATTGGGGCCAACGTCCTGACTTTC